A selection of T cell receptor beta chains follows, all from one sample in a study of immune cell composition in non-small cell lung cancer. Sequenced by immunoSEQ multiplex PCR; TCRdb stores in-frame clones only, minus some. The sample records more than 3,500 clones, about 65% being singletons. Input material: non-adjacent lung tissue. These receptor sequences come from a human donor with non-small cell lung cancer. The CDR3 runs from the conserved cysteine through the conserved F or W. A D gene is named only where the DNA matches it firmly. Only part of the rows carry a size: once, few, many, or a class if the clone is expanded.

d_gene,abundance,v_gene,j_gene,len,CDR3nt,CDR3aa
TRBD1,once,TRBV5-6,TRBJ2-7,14,TGTGCCAGCAGCTTGGGACAGGGTTTGAGGGAGCAGTACTTC,CASSLGQGLREQYF
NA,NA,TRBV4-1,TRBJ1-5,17,TGCGCCAGCAGCCAAGCTTTCGGGGCGGGCGGCAATCAGCCCCAGCATTTT,CASSQAFGAGGNQPQHF
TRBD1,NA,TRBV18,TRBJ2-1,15,TGTGCCAGCTCACTCCGGACAGGTCCGGATAATGAGCAGTTCTTC,CASSLRTGPDNEQFF
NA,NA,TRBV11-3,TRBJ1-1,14,TGTGCCAGCAGCTTCGGCGGATTGGGCACTGAAGCTTTCTTT,CASSFGGLGTEAFF
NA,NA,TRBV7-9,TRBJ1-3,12,TGTGCCAGCAGCTTATCTGGAAACACCATATATTTT,CASSLSGNTIYF
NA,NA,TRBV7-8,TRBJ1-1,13,TGTGCCAGCAGTTCGGGTCTTTACACTGAAGCTTTCTTT,CASSSGLYTEAFF
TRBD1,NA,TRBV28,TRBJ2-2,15,TGTGCCAGCACCATCGACAGGGTTAGGTCCGGGGAGCTGTTTTTT,CASTIDRVRSGELFF
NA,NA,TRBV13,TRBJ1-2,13,TGTGCCAGCAGCTCGGTCGCTAACTATGGCTACACCTTC,CASSSVANYGYTF
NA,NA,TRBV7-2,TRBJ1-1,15,TGTGCCAGCAGCTTCCCGGCAACAGGTACCACTGAAGCTTTCTTT,CASSFPATGTTEAFF
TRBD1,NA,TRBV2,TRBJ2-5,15,TGTGCCAGCAGTACCGGGACAGGGGGCCAAGAGACCCAGTACTTC,CASSTGTGGQETQYF
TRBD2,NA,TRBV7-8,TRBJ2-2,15,TGTGCCAGCAGCGAGAGCGGGGGCGGGACCGGGGAGCTGTTTTTT,CASSESGGGTGELFF
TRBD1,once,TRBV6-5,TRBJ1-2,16,TGTGCCAGCAGTTATATAACAGGGGGCGGCGGCTATGGCTACACCTTC,CASSYITGGGGYGYTF
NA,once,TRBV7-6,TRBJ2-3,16,TGTGCCAGCAGCTTAGGGGCGGGGTCGAGAGGAGATACGCAGTATTTT,CASSLGAGSRGDTQYF
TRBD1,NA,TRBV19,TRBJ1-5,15,TGTGCCAGTAGTCCGACAGGGTCAATGAGTCAGCCCCAGCATTTT,CASSPTGSMSQPQHF
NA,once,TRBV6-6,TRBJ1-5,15,TGTGCCAGCAGGACATCGGGGTATAGCAATCAGCCCCAGCATTTT,CASRTSGYSNQPQHF
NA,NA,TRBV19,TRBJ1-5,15,TGTGCCAGTAATGTCTTTGGGATCGGCAATCAGCCCCAGCATTTT,CASNVFGIGNQPQHF
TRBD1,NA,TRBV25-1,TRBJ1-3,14,TGTGCCAGCAGAAAAACAGGGGGAGGAAACACCATATATTTT,CASRKTGGGNTIYF
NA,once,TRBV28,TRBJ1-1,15,TGTGCCAGCAGTTTATGGAGGGCGAAGAACACTGAAGCTTTCTTT,CASSLWRAKNTEAFF
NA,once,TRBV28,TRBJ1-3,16,TGTGCCACCTCTAAGTCCCCTATCCCCTCTGGAAACACCATATATTTT,CATSKSPIPSGNTIYF
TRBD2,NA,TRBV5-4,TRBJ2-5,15,TGTGCCAGCAGCTTGGAGGGACTACCCCAGGAGACCCAGTACTTC,CASSLEGLPQETQYF
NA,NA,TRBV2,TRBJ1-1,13,TGTGCCAGCAGCCAAAACCAGCACACTGAAGCTTTCTTT,CASSQNQHTEAFF
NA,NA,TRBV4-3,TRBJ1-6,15,TGCGCCAGCAGCCAAGATGGGGGATCGGGTTCACCCCTCCACTTT,CASSQDGGSGSPLHF
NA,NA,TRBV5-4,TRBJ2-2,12,TGTGCCAGCAGCTTGGCCTCAGGGGAGCTGTTTTTT,CASSLASGELFF
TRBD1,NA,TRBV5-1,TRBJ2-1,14,TGCGCCAGCAGGGCAGGGACAGGGGGGTTTGAGCAGTTCTTC,CASRAGTGGFEQFF
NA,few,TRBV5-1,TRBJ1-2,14,TGCGCCAGCAGCTTAGATTCGTTGGACTATGGCTACACCTTC,CASSLDSLDYGYTF
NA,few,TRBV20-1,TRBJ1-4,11,TGCAGTGCCCGGCCCAATGAAAAACTGTTTTTT,CSARPNEKLFF
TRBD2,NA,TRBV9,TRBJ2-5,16,TGTGCCAGCAGCGCCCCTATAGCGGGACCCCAAGAGACCCAGTACTTC,CASSAPIAGPQETQYF
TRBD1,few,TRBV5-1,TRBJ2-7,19,TGCGCCAGCAGCTTGGGCCCCGAAAAACCGACAGGGGGCTCCTACGAGCAGTACTTC,CASSLGPEKPTGGSYEQYF
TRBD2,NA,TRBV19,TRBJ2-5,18,TGTGCCAGTAGTATACGGAAAGCTAGCGGGGGGTTCCGGGAGACCCAGTACTTC,CASSIRKASGGFRETQYF
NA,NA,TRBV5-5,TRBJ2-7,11,TGTGCCAGCAGCTTGGACTACGAGCAGTACTTC,CASSLDYEQYF
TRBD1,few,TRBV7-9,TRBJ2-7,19,TGTGCCAGCAGCCCACAGGGGGCTGTGACTAAGGTAGTAGGCTACGAGCAGTACTTC,CASSPQGAVTKVVGYEQYF
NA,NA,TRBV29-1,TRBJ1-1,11,TGCAGCGTCACAGTTAACACTGAAGCTTTCTTT,CSVTVNTEAFF